Following are 8 T cell receptor beta chains from one sample sequenced in a study of T cells after yellow fever vaccination. TCRdb reprocessed the 5' RACE reads via MiXCR and lists one record per CDR3 protein. Here the sample spans more than 450,000 distinct CDR3 sequences, 21% being singletons. The source was PBMCs, collected approximately 22 days after the first yellow fever vaccination. The receptor source for this set is a man aged 18-30 years who received the YFV17D yellow fever vaccine.

The chain employs TRBV20-1 and TRBJ2-1; D is tentatively TRBD1 or TRBD2 (6 bases each). Deletions cut 3 bases from V and 3 bases from J, with 9 bases between. The CDR3 is made up of 13 amino acids. Germline V lookup: CDR1 DFQATT, CDR2 SNEGSKA (reference sequence). The chain's CDR3 is CSASGGHYNEQFF. CDR3 nucleotide sequence: TGCAGTGCTAGCGGGGGCCACTACAATGAGCAGTTCTTC.

A few counts support this clonotype. The chain uses TRBV7-9 and TRBJ1-6; D perhaps matches TRBD1 (5 bases). The CDR3 loop spans 16 amino acids. The ends were cut back, 5 bases at V and 4 bases at J, with 15 bases in the middle. Germline CDR1 is SEHNR and CDR2 is FQNEAQ (reference sequence). Written as DNA, the CDR3 is TGTGCCAGCAGCAAGGGGCTCGGGGATTATAATTCACCCCTCCACTTT. It yields the protein CASSKGLGDYNSPLHF.

The chain uses TRBV6-4 and TRBJ2-3; 9 bases align to TRBD2. Germline CDR1 reads MRHNA; CDR2 reads SNTAGT. This CDR3 comprises 16 residues. The V gene end was trimmed by 2 bases and the J gene end by 4 bases; junction bases not matched to a gene: 7. CDR3 in DNA: TGTGCCAGCAGTGACGGCCCAGCGGGGGGACCAGATACGCAGTATTTT. The encoded protein is CASSDGPAGGPDTQYF.

This chain joins TRBV9 and TRBJ2-5; 7 bases map to TRBD2. The V and J ends lost 1 base and 4 bases, in that order; junction bases with no gene match: 7. Germline V gene data show CDR1 as SGDLS and CDR2 as YYNGEE. The CDR3 sequence is 15 residues long. CDR3 in amino acids: CASSVKGGELETQYF. In nucleotides, the CDR3 is TGTGCCAGCAGCGTAAAGGGAGGGGAGTTAGAGACCCAGTACTTC.

V usage is TRBV5-1 and J usage is TRBJ1-2, with a weak D call TRBD1 (6 bases). Germline CDR1 SGHRS, CDR2 YFSETQ. The V end lost 2 bases, the J end lost 4 bases, and 12 bases lay between the germline ends. The CDR3 consists of 14 residues. The DNA of the CDR3 is TGCGCCAGCAGCTTCTCAGGGGATCGCTATGGCTACACCTTC. This gives the protein CASSFSGDRYGYTF. Looking up the rest from reference TRBV5-1 and TRBJ1-2 gives the full variable domain: KAGVTQTPRYLIKTRGQQVTLSCSPISGHRSVSWYQQTPGQGLQFLFEYFSETQRNKGNFPGRFSGRQFSNSRSEMNVSTLELGDSALYLCASSFSGDRYGYTFGSGTRLTVV.

DNA for the CDR3: TGTGCCAGCAGCTTAGACGGGGGAACGAATGAGCAGTTCTTC. Its translation: CASSLDGGTNEQFF. The chain is built from TRBV7-6 and TRBJ2-1; possibly TRBD2 for D (6 bases). The CDR3 is 14 residues long. V was trimmed by 1 base and J by 7 bases, leaving 11 bases between them. In germline, CDR1 is SGHVS, CDR2 FNYEAQ. The variable domain in full, completed from reference TRBV7-6 and TRBJ2-1, reads GAGVSQSPRYKVTKRGQDVALRCDPISGHVSLYWYRQALGQGPEFLTYFNYEAQQDKSGLPNDRFSAERPEGSISTLTIQRTEQRDSAMYRCASSLDGGTNEQFFGPGTRLTVL.

The gene calls are TRBV19 and TRBJ1-5, with D tentatively TRBD1 (5 bases). Trimming stripped 5 bases from V and 7 bases from J, with 12 bases between. The germline gives CDR1 LNHDA, CDR2 SQIVND (reference sequence). CDR3 length: 13 amino acids. CDR3 nucleotide sequence: TGTGCCAGTAGTCCCCTCGGGGGACAGCCCCAGCATTTT. It is translated as CASSPLGGQPQHF.

The V gene is TRBV5-4, the J gene TRBJ2-2, with a possible D match to TRBD2 (6 bases). Germline lookup yields CDR1 SGHNT and CDR2 YYREEE (reference sequence). This CDR3 is 16 amino acids long. V lost 4 bases and J lost 0, with 13 bases in between. CDR3 nucleotides: TGTGCCAGCAGCGCCGGGGGAGCCGCGAACACCGGGGAGCTGTTTTTT. It encodes CASSAGGAANTGELFF.